This T cell receptor (beta chain) was sequenced for a study of beta chain features in type 1 diabetes. Study results and limitations: Overrepresentation of cells with high TCR expression could result from cDNA sequencing.

The study reverse transcribed the entire isolated RNA, so it sequenced expressed TCRB transcripts. Generated by immunoSEQ multiplex PCR, the TCRdb table keeps only in-frame clones and is missing some. This table holds over 700,000 clones, about a sixth found once. The CDR3 covers 16 residues. Germline lookup yields CDR1 MGHRA and CDR2 YSYEKL. With V trimmed by 7 bases and J by 2 bases, 9 bases remained unmatched. Central memory, naive, regulatory and stem cell-like memory CD4+ cells were sorted by CD45RO/CCR7/CD25/CD127/CD95/CD27. This clone has just a few counts. Its antigen is undetermined. This chain links TRBV4-1 with TRBJ2-1, with TRBD2 matching over 9 bases. The sequence was collected from a woman younger than 30 in good health. The source material was naive CD4+ T cells from blood. The CDR3 sequence is CASIHLLAGTYNEQFF. The CDR3 DNA reads TGCGCCAGCATCCACTTGCTAGCGGGGACCTACAATGAGCAGTTCTTC.